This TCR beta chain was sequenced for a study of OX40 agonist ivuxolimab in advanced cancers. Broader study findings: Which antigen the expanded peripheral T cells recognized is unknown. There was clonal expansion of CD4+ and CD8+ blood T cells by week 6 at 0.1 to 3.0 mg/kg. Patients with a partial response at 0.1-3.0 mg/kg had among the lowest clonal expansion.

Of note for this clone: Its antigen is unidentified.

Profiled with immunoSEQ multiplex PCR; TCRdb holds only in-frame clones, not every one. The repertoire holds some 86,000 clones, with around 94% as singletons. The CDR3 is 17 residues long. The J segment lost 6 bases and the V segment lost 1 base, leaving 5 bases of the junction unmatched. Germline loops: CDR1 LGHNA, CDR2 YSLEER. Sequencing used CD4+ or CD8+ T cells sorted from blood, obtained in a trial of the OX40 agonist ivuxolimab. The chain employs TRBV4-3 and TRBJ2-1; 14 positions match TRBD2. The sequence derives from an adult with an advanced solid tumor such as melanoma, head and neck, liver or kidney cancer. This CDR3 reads CASSQGLAGGPGNEQFF. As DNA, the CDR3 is TGCGCCAGCAGCCAAGGACTAGCGGGAGGGCCGGGCAATGAGCAGTTCTTC.